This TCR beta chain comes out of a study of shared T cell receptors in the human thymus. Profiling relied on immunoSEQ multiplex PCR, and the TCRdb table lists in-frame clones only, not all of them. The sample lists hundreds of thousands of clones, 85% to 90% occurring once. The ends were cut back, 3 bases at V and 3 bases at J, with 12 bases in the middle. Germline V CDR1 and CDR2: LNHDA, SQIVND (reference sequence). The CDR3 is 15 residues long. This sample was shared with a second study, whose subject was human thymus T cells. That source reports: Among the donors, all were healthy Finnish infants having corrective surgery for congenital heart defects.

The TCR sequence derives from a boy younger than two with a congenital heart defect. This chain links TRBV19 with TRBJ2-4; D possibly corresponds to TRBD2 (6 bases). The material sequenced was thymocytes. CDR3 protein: CASSIRREYKNIQYF. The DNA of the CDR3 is TGTGCCAGTAGTATTAGGCGGGAATACAAAAACATTCAGTACTTC.